Listed below are T cell receptor beta chains from one sample, sequenced in a study of long-term antiretroviral therapy in people with HIV. The protocol was immunoSEQ multiplex PCR, while the TCRdb copy is restricted to in-frame clones and leaves out a portion. This table has 19,000 or so clones, around three quarters appearing once. This material consisted of unsorted PBMCs, taken 2.2 years after starting antiretroviral therapy. The receptor source for this set is a man aged 45-60 years with HIV. The CDR3 runs from the conserved cysteine through the conserved F or W. The order of the fields is clone size, J gene, CDR3 length, V gene, CDR3 protein. Clone size is given for some rows only: seen once, a few or many times, or a class if the clone is expanded.

. TRBJ2-7 11 TRBV27 CAGQKKLEQYF
. TRBJ2-1 15 TRBV5-5 CASSSSGGPGNEQFF
. TRBJ2-7 13 TRBV6-5 CASSYRDSNEQYF
. TRBJ2-1 15 TRBV7-9 CASSLAGDSYNEQFF
. TRBJ2-2 14 TRBV27 CASSPTGNTGELFF
. TRBJ2-5 13 TRBV18 CASSISLQETQYF
few TRBJ1-5 18 TRBV5-1 CASSLGTGGIGGDQPQHF
. TRBJ1-1 18 TRBV19 CASSIRQPGQRTNTEAFF
. TRBJ1-3 14 TRBV6-1 CASSDGASGNTIYF
. TRBJ2-7 14 TRBV18 CASSRVQGSYEQYF
. TRBJ2-1 16 TRBV4-3 CASSQGVAAVGNEQFF
. TRBJ2-1 13 TRBV7-3 CASSLYRGDEQFF
. TRBJ2-2 15 TRBV6-5 CASSRRGRRTGELFF
. TRBJ2-7 13 TRBV27 CASSSAGHYEQYF
. TRBJ1-1 14 TRBV7-2 CASSLRQTTTEAFF
. TRBJ2-1 17 TRBV4-1 CASSQVGQGFSYNEQFF
few TRBJ2-1 12 TRBV12-5 CASGGRENEQFF
. TRBJ2-7 16 TRBV15 CATSRDLGAPGNEQYF
. TRBJ1-5 12 TRBV10-3 CAISPGGQPQHF
. TRBJ1-6 14 TRBV2 CASSPGTSNSPLHF
. TRBJ2-1 13 TRBV7-9 CASSPYRANEQFF
. TRBJ2-7 15 TRBV6-1 CASNPLGAKDYEQYF
. TRBJ2-3 14 TRBV5-1 CASSGGDYLGEQYF
. TRBJ2-1 15 TRBV7-9 CASSLAGTQNNEQFF
few TRBJ1-1 12 TRBV14 CASGDRNTEAFF
. TRBJ2-7 15 TRBV7-8 CASSPDGASAYEQYF
. TRBJ1-5 14 TRBV28 CASSSGQGNQPQHF
. TRBJ2-3 16 TRBV29-1 CSVGTGLITRSDTQYF
. TRBJ2-1 15 TRBV4-3 CASSQDAIFRNEQFF
. TRBJ2-7 13 TRBV5-5 CASRLTASYEQYF
. TRBJ2-5 15 TRBV7-8 CASSPRQGSWETQYF
few TRBJ1-2 12 TRBV7-9 CASTRAAYGYTF
. TRBJ2-7 16 TRBV15 CATSARGQRPSYEQYF
. TRBJ2-3 16 TRBV9 CASSPKVALGADTQYF
few TRBJ1-2 14 TRBV6-5 CASSYLSGGFGYTF
. TRBJ2-1 14 TRBV5-1 CASSLGQGGSEQFF
. TRBJ1-5 16 TRBV28 CASSLRRFDSNQPQHF
. TRBJ2-5 12 TRBV29-1 CSADRVDETQYF
. TRBJ2-1 16 TRBV7-2 CASSIQRGVSYNEQFF
. TRBJ2-3 12 TRBV27 CASSFRGDTQYF
. TRBJ2-7 16 TRBV28 CASSWLWAGESYEQYF
. TRBJ2-3 15 TRBV27 CASSWGTSGRDTQYF
once TRBJ1-1 13 TRBV6-1 CASTLTGSTEAFF
. TRBJ1-1 15 TRBV18 CASFVRGARNTEAFF
. TRBJ2-2 17 TRBV4-3 CASSQEKRFLGTGELFF